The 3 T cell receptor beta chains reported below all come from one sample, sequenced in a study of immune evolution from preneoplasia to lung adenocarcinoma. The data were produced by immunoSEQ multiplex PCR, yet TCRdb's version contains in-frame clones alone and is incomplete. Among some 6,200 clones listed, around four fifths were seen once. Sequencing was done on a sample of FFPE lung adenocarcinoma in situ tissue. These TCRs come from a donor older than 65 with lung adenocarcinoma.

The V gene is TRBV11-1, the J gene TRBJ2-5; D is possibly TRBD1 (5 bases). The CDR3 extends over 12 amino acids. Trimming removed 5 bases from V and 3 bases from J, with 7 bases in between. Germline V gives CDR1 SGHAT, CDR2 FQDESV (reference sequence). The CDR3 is CASSVTEETQYF. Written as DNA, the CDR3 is TGTGCCAGCAGCGTGACAGAAGAGACCCAGTACTTC. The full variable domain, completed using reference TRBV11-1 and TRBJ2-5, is EAEVAQSPRYKITEKSQAVAFWCDPISGHATLYWYRQILGQGPELLVQFQDESVVDDSQLPKDRFSAERLKGVDSTLKIQPAELGDSAMYLCASSVTEETQYFGPGTRLLVL.

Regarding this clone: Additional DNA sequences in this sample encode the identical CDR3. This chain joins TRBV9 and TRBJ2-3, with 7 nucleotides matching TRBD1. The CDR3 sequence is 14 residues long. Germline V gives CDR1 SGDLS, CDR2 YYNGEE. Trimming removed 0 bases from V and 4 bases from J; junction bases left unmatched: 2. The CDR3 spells CASSVAQGADTQYF. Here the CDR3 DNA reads TGTGCCAGCAGCGTAGCTCAGGGGGCAGATACGCAGTATTTT.

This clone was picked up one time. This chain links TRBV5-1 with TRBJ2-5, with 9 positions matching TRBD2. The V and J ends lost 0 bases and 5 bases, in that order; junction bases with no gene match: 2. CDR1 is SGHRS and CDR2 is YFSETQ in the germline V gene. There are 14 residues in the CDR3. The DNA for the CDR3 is TGCGCCAGCAGCTTGGGTAGCGGGAGTGAGACCCAGTACTTC. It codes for CASSLGSGSETQYF.